This TCR beta chain came from a study of blood T cell repertoires in COVID-19. Study summary: The origin of the acute and convalescent COVID-19 samples was the United States, Italy and Spain. T cells, B-cell-depleted T cells, or PBMCs supplied cDNA or gDNA.

The CDR3 is made up of 15 amino acids. Germline loops: CDR1 MNHEY, CDR2 SVGAGI. The V and J ends lost 2 bases and 4 bases respectively, with 15 bases between them. In the authors' workflow: Quantification of nucleated cells was approximated via reference gene primer amplification. Sequencing was performed with immunoSEQ multiplex PCR; in TCRdb, only in-frame clones are kept and a portion is missing. That table supplies the V and J calls and clone size; D and trimming were determined from the DNA. The sample has about 70,000 clones, about 85% seen once. The clonotype was recovered from a man older than 75 with acute or convalescent COVID-19. This rearrangement joins TRBV6-5 to TRBJ2-7; a weak D match, TRBD1 (6 bases). The sample was peripheral blood. The CDR3 region is CASSYARAGVYEQYF. The DNA of the CDR3 is TGTGCCAGCAGTTACGCGCGCGCAGGGGTGTACGAGCAGTACTTC.